This TCR beta chain was retrieved from a study of Ad26.COV2.S vaccination and SARS-CoV-2 variants. The length of the CDR3 is 13 residues. V dropped 5 bases and J dropped 2 bases, with 9 bases sitting between them. As for treatment: around 19 received Ad26.COV2.S at low or high dose, single or two shots; roughly five received placebo; per-sample allocation not given. On day 63 after the first injection, vaccine and placebo recipients gave samples. The repertoire was sequenced with immunoSEQ multiplex PCR; TCRdb's copy has only in-frame clones and lacks some. The table includes 300,000 to 500,000 clones, approximately 86% detected once.

The clonotype was recovered from a person between 18 and 65 years old who received the Ad26.COV2.S COVID-19 vaccine or a placebo. The chain links TRBV12-3 or TRBV12-4 to TRBJ1-2; D is undetermined. Source: peripheral blood, taken in a trial of Ad26.COV2.S vaccine versus placebo. CDR3 protein: CASSPHTNYGYTF. As DNA, the CDR3 is TGTGCCAGCAGTCCCCACACCAACTATGGCTACACCTTC.